The present TCR beta chain was sequenced within a study of human T cells and chemical hapten exposure. The wider study: The study traced per-sample TCR yield variation mainly to small differences in pooled library volumes. Findings and caveats of the study: There was no change with DPC sensitization in TCRs above 1 in 1000 frequency.

The library attached unique molecular identifiers to individual cDNA molecules. The authors' processing: Counts of TCRs in each sample centred on a median of around 99,000 and extended from around 25,000 to 690,000. MiXCR was run by TCRdb on the RACE reads, yielding one entry per CDR3 protein. TCRdb's processing, not the authors', yielded these V and J calls. Of under 90,000 distinct CDR3 sequences detected, about 8.7% appear once; the ten largest clones hold under 2%. Germline CDR1 reads SEHNR; CDR2 reads FQNEAQ (reference sequence). V lost 1 base to trimming and J lost 8 bases, with 12 bases between them. The CDR3 has 14 residues. As for time point: healthy volunteer bleed at 6 weeks. Total RNA was isolated from whole blood that had not been fractionated. This clonotype was seen many times. Its target is unknown.

The source of this sequence is a male donor in good health. Some clones in this sample may be carry-over from other donors' samples. The V gene is TRBV7-9, the J gene TRBJ2-1, with D possibly being TRBD2 (6 bases). The sequenced sample consisted of whole blood. Written as DNA, the CDR3 is TGTGCCAGCAGCTTAGGGTGGGGGGAGGATGAGCAGTTCTTC. As protein: CASSLGWGEDEQFF.